This T cell receptor (beta chain) is drawn from a study of T cells in women clearing cervical HPV infection. The repertoire was sequenced with immunoSEQ multiplex PCR; TCRdb's copy has only in-frame clones and lacks some. The sample's table shows approximately 18,000 clones. Considering frequency, this clone is medium-sized. The junction departs from germline at one end; a sequencing error may be responsible. The read gets to within 3 residues of the CDR3 end, and the germline J gene fills in the rest. CDR3 length equals 17 residues. CDR1 is SNHLY, CDR2 FYNNEI, per germline. The sequence came from a woman between 18 and 70 years old with a cervical HPV16 infection that either progressed to CIN3+ or cleared (not recorded which). The chain has TRBV2 and TRBJ1-4, with TRBD1 identical over 12 bases. What was sequenced was blood buffy coat. Incomplete CDR3 DNA: TGTGCCAGCAGCGGGGGACAGGGGGCTCTAACTAGTGAAAAA. As protein: CASSGGQGALTSEK. In full, the CDR3 is CASSGGQGALTSEKLFF.